This paragraph reports one T cell receptor beta chain. Its matching antigen is unknown. This sample was taken from a study of CXCR3-negative and CXCR3-positive naive CD8 T cells. Points from the study as a whole: Memory CD8+ cells had much lower diversity, and both naive subsets had comparably high diversity.

UMI-tagged TRB cDNA libraries were built via 5' RACE. Using the 5' RACE reads, TCRdb records one entry per CDR3 protein without DNA. This sample's table reports 45,000 to 65,000 distinct CDR3 sequences. The CDR3 contains 15 residues. Per germline, CDR1 MNHEY and CDR2 SVGAGI. The specimen was memory CD8+ T cells from blood. This TCR derives from a human donor in good health. Some clones in this sample may be carry-over from other donors' samples. This chain joins TRBV6-5 and TRBJ2-1; the TRBD1 assignment by TCRdb is unverifiable without DNA. The CDR3 protein is CASSYGAGHYNEQFF.